This T cell receptor beta chain emerged from a study of beta chain features in type 1 diabetes. Expressed TCRB transcripts were sequenced because the entire RNA isolate underwent reverse transcription. Naive, central memory and regulatory T cell samples came to a mean of approximately 3.57 million reads. Some clones are missing from TCRdb's copy, which holds only in-frame ones; the method was immunoSEQ multiplex PCR. The sample carries about 230,000 clones, about 10% recorded once. Points on this clone: Antigen unknown.

Study-level findings and limits: The question left open here concerned HLA type influencing TCRB rearrangement. Type 1 diabetes patients showed fewer insertions and more deletions at VDJ junctions.

Via CD45RO/CCR7/CD25/CD127/CD95/CD27, cells of the CD4+ naive, central memory, regulatory and stem cell-like memory subsets were sorted. This CDR3 is 15 amino acids long. V was pared by 4 bases and J by 4 bases, with 14 bases between. Germline V lookup: CDR1 SGHAT, CDR2 FQNNGV. This receptor was obtained from a young woman in good health. The specimen was naive CD4+ T cells from blood. The rearrangement joins TRBV11-2 to TRBJ2-1; D not resolved. CDR3 protein: CASSSVRSRYNEQFF. The CDR3 nucleotides are TGTGCCAGCAGCTCAGTCCGCTCCCGTTACAATGAGCAGTTCTTC.